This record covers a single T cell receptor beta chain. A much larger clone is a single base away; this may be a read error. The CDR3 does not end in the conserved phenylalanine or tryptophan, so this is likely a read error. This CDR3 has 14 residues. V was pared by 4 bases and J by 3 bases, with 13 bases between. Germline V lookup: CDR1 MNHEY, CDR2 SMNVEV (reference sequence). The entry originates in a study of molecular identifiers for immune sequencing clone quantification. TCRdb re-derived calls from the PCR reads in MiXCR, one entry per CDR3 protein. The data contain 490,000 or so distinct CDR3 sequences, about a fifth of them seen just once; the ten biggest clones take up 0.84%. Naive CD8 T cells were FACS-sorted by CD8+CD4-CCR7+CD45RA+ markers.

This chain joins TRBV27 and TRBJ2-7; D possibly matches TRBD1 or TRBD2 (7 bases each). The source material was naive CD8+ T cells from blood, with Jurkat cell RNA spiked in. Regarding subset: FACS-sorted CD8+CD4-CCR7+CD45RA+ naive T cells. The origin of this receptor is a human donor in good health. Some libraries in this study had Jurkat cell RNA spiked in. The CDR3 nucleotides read TGTGCCAGCAGTTGGGGGGGGACAGACTACGAGCAGTACTCC. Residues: CASSWGGTDYEQYS.